This T cell receptor (beta chain) was recovered during a study of identical twins. The study's findings and limits: Memory repertoires showed no such pattern, whereas abundant cord blood beta clonotypes carried fewer insertions. A cross-sectional statistical analysis, not follow-up of the same donors, supported the conclusions.

Notes on this clonotype: The antigen is undetermined.

This CDR3 has 14 residues. The V end was cut by 3 bases, the J end by 5 bases, with 12 bases between. The germline CDR1 and CDR2 sequences are KGHDR and SFDVKD. cDNA carried unique molecular identifiers, and a universal primer site was added by template switching. TCRdb reprocessed the 5' RACE reads with MiXCR, giving one entry per CDR3 protein. In the table there are hundreds of thousands of distinct CDR3 sequences, approximately 20% of which are singletons. This sample also belongs to another study, concerning yellow fever vaccine responses in identical twins.

The source of this sequence is a woman younger than 35 in good health. The specimen sequenced was CD4+ T cells sorted from blood. V usage is TRBV24-1 and J usage is TRBJ1-2; D remains ambiguous. The CDR3 protein is CATSDTDGLYGYTF. DNA for the CDR3: TGTGCCACCAGTGATACAGACGGACTATATGGCTACACCTTC.